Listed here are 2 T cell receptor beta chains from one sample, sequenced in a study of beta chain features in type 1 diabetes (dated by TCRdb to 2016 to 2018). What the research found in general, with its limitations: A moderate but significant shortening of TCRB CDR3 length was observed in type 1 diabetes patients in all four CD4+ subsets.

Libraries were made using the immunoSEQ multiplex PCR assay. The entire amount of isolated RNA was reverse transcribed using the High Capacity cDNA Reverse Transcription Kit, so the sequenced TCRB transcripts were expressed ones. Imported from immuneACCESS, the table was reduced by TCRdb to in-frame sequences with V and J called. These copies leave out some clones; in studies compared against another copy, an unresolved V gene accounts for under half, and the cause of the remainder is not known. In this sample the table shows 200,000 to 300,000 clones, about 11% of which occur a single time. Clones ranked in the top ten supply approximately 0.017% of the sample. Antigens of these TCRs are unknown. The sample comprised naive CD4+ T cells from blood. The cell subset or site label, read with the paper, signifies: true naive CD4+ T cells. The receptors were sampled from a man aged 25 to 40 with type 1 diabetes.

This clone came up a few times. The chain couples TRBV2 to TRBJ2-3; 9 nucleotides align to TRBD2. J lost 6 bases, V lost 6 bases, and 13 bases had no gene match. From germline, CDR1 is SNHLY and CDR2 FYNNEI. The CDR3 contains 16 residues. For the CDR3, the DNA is TGTGCCAGCAGACGGGCTAGCGGGGCCCCGGGGGATACGCAGTATTTT. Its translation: CASRRASGAPGDTQYF.

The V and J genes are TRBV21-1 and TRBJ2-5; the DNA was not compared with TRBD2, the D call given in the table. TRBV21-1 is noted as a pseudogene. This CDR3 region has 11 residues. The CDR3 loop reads CPGGTQETQYF. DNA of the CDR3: TGTCCTGGGGGGACCCAAGAGACCCAGTACTTC.